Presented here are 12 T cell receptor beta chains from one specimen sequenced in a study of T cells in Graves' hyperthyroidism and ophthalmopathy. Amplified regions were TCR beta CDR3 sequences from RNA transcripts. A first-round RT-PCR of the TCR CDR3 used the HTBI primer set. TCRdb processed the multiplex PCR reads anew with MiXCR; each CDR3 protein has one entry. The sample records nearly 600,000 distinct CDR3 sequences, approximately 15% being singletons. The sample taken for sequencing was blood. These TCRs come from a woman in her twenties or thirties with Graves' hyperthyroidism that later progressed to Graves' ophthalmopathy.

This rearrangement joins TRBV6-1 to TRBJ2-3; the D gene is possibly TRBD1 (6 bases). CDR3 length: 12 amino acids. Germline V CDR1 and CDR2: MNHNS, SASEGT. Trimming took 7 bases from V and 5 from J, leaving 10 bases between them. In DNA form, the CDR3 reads TGTGCCAGCAAGGCACAGGGAGATACGCAGTATTTT. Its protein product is CASKAQGDTQYF.

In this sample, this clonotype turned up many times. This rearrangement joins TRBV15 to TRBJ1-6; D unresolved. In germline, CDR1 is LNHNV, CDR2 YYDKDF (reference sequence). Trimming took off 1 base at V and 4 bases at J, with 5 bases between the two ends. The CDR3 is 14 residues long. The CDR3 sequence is CATSRVQYNSPLHF. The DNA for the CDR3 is TGTGCCACCAGCAGAGTACAGTATAATTCACCCCTCCACTTT.

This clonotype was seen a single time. The CDR3 loop reads CSVEKGKGPTETQYF. The CDR3 DNA is TGCAGCGTTGAAAAGGGTAAGGGGCCTACGGAGACCCAGTACTTC. V is TRBV29-1 and J is TRBJ2-5, with D tentatively TRBD1 (5 bases). This CDR3 has 15 amino acids. V dropped 2 bases and J dropped 5 bases, with 18 bases sitting between them. The V gene's germline CDR1 is SQVTM and CDR2 ANQGSEA.

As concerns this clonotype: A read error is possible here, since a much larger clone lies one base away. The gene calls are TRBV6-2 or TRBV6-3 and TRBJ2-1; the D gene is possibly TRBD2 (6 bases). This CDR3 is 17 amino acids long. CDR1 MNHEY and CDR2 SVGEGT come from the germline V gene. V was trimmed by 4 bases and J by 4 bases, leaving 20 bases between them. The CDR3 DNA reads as TGTGCCAGCAGTTGGGAGTCAGTCAGGAGGGATTACAATGAGCAGTTCTTC. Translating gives CASSWESVRRDYNEQFF.

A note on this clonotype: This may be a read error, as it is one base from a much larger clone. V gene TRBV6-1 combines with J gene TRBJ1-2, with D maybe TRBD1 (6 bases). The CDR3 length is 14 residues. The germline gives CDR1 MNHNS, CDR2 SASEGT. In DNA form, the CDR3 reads TGTGCCAGCACCGAACAGGGAGCCTACTATAGCTACACCTTC. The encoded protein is CASTEQGAYYSYTF.

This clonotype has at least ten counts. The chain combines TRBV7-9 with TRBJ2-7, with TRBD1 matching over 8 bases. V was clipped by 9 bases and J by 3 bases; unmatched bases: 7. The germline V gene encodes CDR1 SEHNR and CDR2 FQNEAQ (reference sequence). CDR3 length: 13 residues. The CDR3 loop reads CASSVQGDYEQYF. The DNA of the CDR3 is TGTGCCAGTTCCGTACAGGGGGACTACGAGCAGTACTTC.

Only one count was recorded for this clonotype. The CDR3 here is CATVDRGFDEQFF. The CDR3 coding sequence is TGTGCCACCGTTGACAGGGGGTTCGATGAGCAGTTCTTC. This chain links TRBV15 with TRBJ2-1, with 9 bases lining up with TRBD1. V dropped 8 bases and J dropped 8; count of bases not matched to a gene: 7. The CDR3 has 13 residues. CDR1 is LNHNV, CDR2 YYDKDF, per germline (reference sequence).

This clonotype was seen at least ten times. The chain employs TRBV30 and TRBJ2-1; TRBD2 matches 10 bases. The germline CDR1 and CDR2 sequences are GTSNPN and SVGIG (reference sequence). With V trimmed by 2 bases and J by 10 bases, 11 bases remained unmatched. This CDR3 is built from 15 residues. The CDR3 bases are TGTGCCTGGAGTAGCGGGAGGGCCCCCTCGGTCGAGCAGTTCTTC. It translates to CAWSSGRAPSVEQFF. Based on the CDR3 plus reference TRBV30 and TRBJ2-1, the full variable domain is SQTIHQWPATLVQPVGSPLSLECTVEGTSNPNLYWYRQAAGRGLQLLFYSVGIGQISSEVPQNLSASRPQDRQFILSSKKLLLSDSGFYLCAWSSGRAPSVEQFFGPGTRLTVL.

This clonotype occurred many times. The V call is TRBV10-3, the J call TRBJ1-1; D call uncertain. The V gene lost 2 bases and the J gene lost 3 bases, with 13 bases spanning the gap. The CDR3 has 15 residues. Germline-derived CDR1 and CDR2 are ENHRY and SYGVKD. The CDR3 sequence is CAISERPEVDTEAFF. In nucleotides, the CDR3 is TGTGCCATCAGTGAGAGACCGGAGGTTGACACTGAAGCTTTCTTT.

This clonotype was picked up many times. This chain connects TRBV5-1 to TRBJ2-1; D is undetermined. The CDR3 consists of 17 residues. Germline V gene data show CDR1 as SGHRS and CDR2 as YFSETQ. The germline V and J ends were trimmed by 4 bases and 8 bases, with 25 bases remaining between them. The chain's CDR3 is CASSPLVTMANDHEQFF. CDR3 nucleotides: TGCGCCAGCAGCCCATTGGTTACGATGGCCAACGACCATGAGCAGTTCTTC.

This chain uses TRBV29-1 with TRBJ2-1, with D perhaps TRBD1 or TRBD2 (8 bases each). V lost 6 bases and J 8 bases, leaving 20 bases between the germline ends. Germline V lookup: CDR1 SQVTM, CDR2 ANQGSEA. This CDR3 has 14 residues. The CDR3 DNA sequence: TGCAGCGTCCCAGGGGGCGGGACTAGAGATGAGCAGTTCTTC. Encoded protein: CSVPGGGTRDEQFF.

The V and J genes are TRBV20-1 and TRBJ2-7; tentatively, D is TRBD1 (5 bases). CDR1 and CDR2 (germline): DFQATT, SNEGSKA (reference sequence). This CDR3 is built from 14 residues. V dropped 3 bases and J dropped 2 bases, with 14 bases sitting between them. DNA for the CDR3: TGCAGTGCTAGGGAGCCAGGGCTAACCTACGAGCAGTACTTC. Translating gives CSAREPGLTYEQYF.